The 17 T cell receptor beta chains listed next were all sequenced from one sample in a study of T-cell memory formation after mild COVID-19. TCRdb processed the 5' RACE reads anew with MiXCR; each CDR3 protein has one entry. Here the sample spans 250,000 to 350,000 distinct CDR3 sequences, under 20% being singletons. What was sequenced was PBMCs or a T cell subset sorted from them (not recorded which). The receptors derive from a young man who had mild COVID-19 (a few samples of this study predate the infection). Cell type and time point are not known.

This clonotype was counted at least ten times. The V call is TRBV5-1, the J call TRBJ2-3; the match to TRBD2 covers 13 bases. Per the germline V gene, CDR1 is SGHRS and CDR2 is YFSETQ. J lost 3 bases, V lost 3 bases, and 4 bases had no gene match. The CDR3 is made up of 16 amino acids. This CDR3 is CASSSTTSGGTDTQYF. CDR3 coding DNA: TGCGCCAGCAGCTCTACGACTAGCGGGGGGACAGATACGCAGTATTTT.

The rearrangement uses TRBV7-2 and TRBJ2-5; D unclear. CDR3 length: 16 residues. The germline V and J ends were trimmed by 1 base and 7 bases, with 19 bases remaining between them. Germline loops: CDR1 SGHTA, CDR2 FQGNSA. Written as DNA, the CDR3 is TGTGCCAGCAGCTTAGTTGGCGGTGGGTTCAAGCGGACCCAGTACTTC. Translation gives CASSLVGGGFKRTQYF.

This clonotype came up a few times. The rearrangement joins TRBV10-2 to TRBJ2-7; 7 nucleotides align to TRBD1. Germline CDR1 and CDR2: WSHSY and SAAADI. The CDR3 has 14 residues. J was trimmed by 0 bases and V by 8 bases; bases with no gene match: 7. CDR3 DNA: TGCGCCAGCGCTGGACAGGCTATCTCCTACGAGCAGTACTTC. The encoded protein is CASAGQAISYEQYF.

There are a few counts of this clonotype. The V gene is TRBV2, the J gene TRBJ2-7; the match to TRBD1 covers 9 bases. The trim removed 6 bases at V and 7 bases at J, leaving 10 bases unmatched. The CDR3 is made up of 14 amino acids. Germline values: CDR1 SNHLY, CDR2 FYNNEI. The CDR3 spells CASSAGTGWWEQYF. The CDR3 nucleotides read TGTGCCAGCAGCGCCGGGACAGGGTGGTGGGAGCAGTACTTC.

This clonotype has only a few counts. The chain joins TRBV5-6 to TRBJ1-1; no firm D call. The V gene lost 5 bases and the J gene lost 7 bases, with 9 bases spanning the gap. CDR1 is SGHDT and CDR2 is YYEEEE in the germline V gene. The CDR3 loop spans 11 amino acids. The CDR3 sequence is CASSEHGEAFF. The CDR3 DNA sequence: TGTGCCAGCAGTGAGCATGGTGAAGCTTTCTTT.

V is TRBV5-1 and J is TRBJ1-6; no definite D call. Germline assignment: CDR1 SGHRS and CDR2 YFSETQ. Between the trimmed V and J ends, which lost 1 base and 6 bases, there was a span of 14 bases. This CDR3 has 16 residues. The CDR3 nucleotides are TGCGCCAGCAGCTTGATGGCAGCCAGAGGTAATTCACCCCTCCACTTT. It specifies CASSLMAARGNSPLHF.

This chain joins TRBV20-1 and TRBJ1-5; D is unclear. Trimming removed 0 bases at V and 8 bases at J, with 14 bases between. The germline V gene has CDR1 DFQATT and CDR2 SNEGSKA (reference sequence). This CDR3 comprises 14 residues. CDR3 in DNA: TGCAGTGCTAGAGATCGGACGGGTGAAAAGCCCCAGCATTTT. Translating it yields CSARDRTGEKPQHF.

This clonotype was seen only a few times. The chain carries TRBV10-3 and TRBJ2-2; TRBD1 agrees at 9 bases. Trimming at V came to 6 bases and at J to 2 bases, leaving 4 bases not matched to a gene. Looked up from germline, CDR1 is ENHRY and CDR2 is SYGVKD. This CDR3 is 15 amino acids long. DNA for the CDR3: TGTGCCATCAGGCCGGACAGGGGCAACACCGGGGAGCTGTTTTTT. As protein: CAIRPDRGNTGELFF.

The chain joins TRBV5-1 to TRBJ2-7; 7 bases align to TRBD1. CDR1 and CDR2 (germline): SGHRS, YFSETQ. V was clipped by 1 base and J by 2 bases; unmatched bases: 3. The CDR3 runs 14 residues. CDR3 sequence (DNA): TGCGCCAGCAGCTTGCGACAGGGACCCTACGAGCAGTACTTC. It translates to CASSLRQGPYEQYF.

This chain links TRBV30 with TRBJ1-4; D gene ambiguous. V lost 1 base to trimming and J lost 8 bases, with 14 bases between them. From germline, CDR1 is GTSNPN and CDR2 SVGIG (reference sequence). This CDR3 has 14 amino acids. The chain's CDR3 is CAWSAHSRGEKLFF. CDR3 sequence (DNA): TGTGCCTGGAGTGCCCATTCCCGGGGAGAAAAACTGTTTTTT.

The sample holds many counts of this clonotype. The chain employs TRBV24-1 and TRBJ2-5; D unclear. Between the trimmed V and J ends, which lost 4 bases and 0 bases, there was a span of 11 bases. Germline V gives CDR1 KGHDR, CDR2 SFDVKD. The CDR3 has 15 residues. The CDR3 loop reads CATSDPRGHQETQYF. CDR3 DNA: TGTGCCACCAGTGACCCCCGAGGACACCAAGAGACCCAGTACTTC.

CDR3 bases: TGCGCCAGCAGTCCAGGGATGGCAGAAGAGACCCAGTACTTC. The encoded protein is CASSPGMAEETQYF. The chain uses TRBV5-1 and TRBJ2-5; D possibly corresponds to TRBD1 (5 bases). Trimming stripped 5 bases from V and 3 bases from J, with 14 bases between. The CDR3 extends over 14 amino acids. Germline assignment: CDR1 SGHRS and CDR2 YFSETQ.

This clonotype was counted only a few times. The chain recombines TRBV5-1 with TRBJ1-1, with TRBD1 matching over 9 bases. Germline CDR1 SGHRS, CDR2 YFSETQ. Trimming removed 3 bases from V and 4 bases from J; junction bases left unmatched: 7. This CDR3 has 15 residues. The CDR3 DNA reads as TGCGCCAGCAGCTCGACAGGGGGATCGGGCACTGAAGCTTTCTTT. It specifies CASSSTGGSGTEAFF.

This chain uses TRBV6-1 with TRBJ2-7, with D maybe TRBD1 (6 bases). Germline CDR1 reads MNHNS; CDR2 reads SASEGT. The V end lost 0 bases, the J end lost 0 bases, and 9 bases lay between the germline ends. CDR3 length equals 15 residues. CDR3 DNA sequence: TGTGCCAGCAGTGAAGCTGGGGGCTACTCCTACGAGCAGTACGTC. Protein sequence: CASSEAGGYSYEQYV.

This chain joins TRBV7-8 and TRBJ2-7; D call uncertain. This CDR3 is 14 amino acids long. V gave up 2 bases and J gave up 3 bases, with 11 bases separating them. Germline CDR1 reads SGHVS; CDR2 reads FQNEAQ. The CDR3 DNA follows: TGTGCCAGCAGCTTAAGCAGATGGGGCTACGAGCAGTACGTC. It yields the protein CASSLSRWGYEQYV.

The V and J genes are TRBV10-3 and TRBJ2-3, with D perhaps given as TRBD1 or TRBD2 (6 bases each). The CDR3 extends over 14 amino acids. CDR1 ENHRY and CDR2 SYGVKD come from the germline V gene. Trimming stripped 5 bases from V and 4 bases from J, with 13 bases between. CDR3 coding DNA: TGTGCCATCAGTCCCCGGGGGCGGGCAGATACGCAGTATTTT. Translated, it gives CAISPRGRADTQYF.

This clonotype has more than one count but fewer than ten. The rearrangement links TRBV10-3 to TRBJ2-3; possibly TRBD2 for D (6 bases). Deletions cut 6 bases from V and 1 base from J, with 8 bases between. The V gene's germline CDR1 is ENHRY and CDR2 SYGVKD. The CDR3 totals 13 residues. CDR3 sequence reads: CAIRPSGTDTQYF. In DNA, the CDR3 is TGTGCCATCAGGCCTAGCGGCACAGATACGCAGTATTTT.